These 5 T cell receptor beta chains share one sample of origin, sequenced in a study of CD8 T cells in Susac syndrome. About 0.5 to 1 ug RNA was reverse transcribed with random hexamers. TCRdb called the immunoSEQ multiplex PCR reads again in MiXCR, with one record for every CDR3 protein. Of under 95,000 distinct CDR3 sequences listed, just under 95% are singletons. Sequencing was carried out using CD4+ T cells from PBMCs. The source of these receptors is a human donor with Susac syndrome.

The rearrangement links TRBV5-6 to TRBJ2-3; weak D call: TRBD2 (5 bases). V lost 5 bases and J 4 bases, leaving 29 bases between the germline ends. Germline lookup yields CDR1 SGHDT and CDR2 YYEEEE. CDR3 length: 19 residues. The CDR3, as DNA: TGTGCCAGCAGTCCCGGAGGCTGGGGTCCGACCCCTGGGGCAGATACGCAGTATTTT. Protein product: CASSPGGWGPTPGADTQYF. Using reference TRBV5-6 and TRBJ2-3 for the parts outside the CDR3, the full variable domain is DAGVTQSPTHLIKTRGQQVTLRCSPKSGHDTVSWYQQALGQGPQFIFQYYEEEERQRGNFPDRFSGHQFPNYSSELNVNALLLGDSALYLCASSPGGWGPTPGADTQYFGPGTRLTVL.

The rearrangement links TRBV20-1 to TRBJ1-1, with TRBD1 matching 7 bases. J lost 3 bases, V lost 3 bases, and 10 bases had no gene match. CDR3 size: 15 residues. Germline values: CDR1 DFQATT, CDR2 SNEGSKA (reference sequence). The CDR3 loop is CSARENRGGDTEAFF. CDR3 coding DNA: TGCAGTGCTAGGGAAAACAGGGGCGGAGACACTGAAGCTTTCTTT.

The rearrangement joins TRBV7-8 to TRBJ2-5, with 7 bases fitting TRBD1. Per germline, CDR1 SGHVS and CDR2 FQNEAQ. The CDR3 spans 17 residues. The V and J ends lost 1 base and 1 base, in that order; junction bases with no gene match: 9. The CDR3: CASSLGTGTALQETQYF. In DNA, the CDR3 is TGTGCCAGCAGCTTAGGTACCGGGACAGCCCTCCAAGAGACCCAGTACTTC.

This chain joins TRBV5-1 and TRBJ2-1; 11 bases align to TRBD2. With 4 bases clipped from V and 10 bases from J, the junction kept 13 bases outside the gene matches. The CDR3 spans 16 residues. The germline CDR1 and CDR2 sequences are SGHRS and YFSETQ. The CDR3 protein is CASSQLASGGLEEQFF. For the CDR3, the DNA is TGCGCCAGCAGCCAGTTAGCTAGCGGGGGGCTAGAAGAGCAGTTCTTC. Full variable domain (outside the CDR3, taken from reference TRBV5-1 and TRBJ2-1): KAGVTQTPRYLIKTRGQQVTLSCSPISGHRSVSWYQQTPGQGLQFLFEYFSETQRNKGNFPGRFSGRQFSNSRSEMNVSTLELGDSALYLCASSQLASGGLEEQFFGPGTRLTVL.

V usage is TRBV23-1 and J usage is TRBJ2-3; unclear D gene. TRBV23-1 counts as an open reading frame of uncertain function. This CDR3 region has 16 residues. Trimming shortened V by 4 bases and J by 5 bases, and 19 bases separated the two germline ends. CDR3 nucleotide sequence: TGCGCCAGCAGTCCCCCCCTCAAGGAGTTGCAAGATACGCAGTATTTT. Its protein is CASSPPLKELQDTQYF.